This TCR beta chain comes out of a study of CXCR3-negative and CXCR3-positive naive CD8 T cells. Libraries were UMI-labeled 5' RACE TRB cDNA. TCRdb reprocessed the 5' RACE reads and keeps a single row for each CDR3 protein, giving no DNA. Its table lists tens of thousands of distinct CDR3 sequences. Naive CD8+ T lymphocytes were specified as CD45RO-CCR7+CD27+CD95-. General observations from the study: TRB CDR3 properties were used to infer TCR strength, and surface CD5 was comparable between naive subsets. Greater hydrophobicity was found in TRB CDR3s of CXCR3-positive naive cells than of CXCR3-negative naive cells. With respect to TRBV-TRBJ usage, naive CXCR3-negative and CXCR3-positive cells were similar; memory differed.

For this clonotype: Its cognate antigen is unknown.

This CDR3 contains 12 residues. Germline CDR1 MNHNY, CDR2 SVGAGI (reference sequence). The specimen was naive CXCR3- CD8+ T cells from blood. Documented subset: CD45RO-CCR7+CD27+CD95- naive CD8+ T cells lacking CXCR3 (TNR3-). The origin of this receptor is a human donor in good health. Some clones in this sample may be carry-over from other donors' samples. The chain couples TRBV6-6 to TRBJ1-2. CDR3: CASIDGVYGYTF.